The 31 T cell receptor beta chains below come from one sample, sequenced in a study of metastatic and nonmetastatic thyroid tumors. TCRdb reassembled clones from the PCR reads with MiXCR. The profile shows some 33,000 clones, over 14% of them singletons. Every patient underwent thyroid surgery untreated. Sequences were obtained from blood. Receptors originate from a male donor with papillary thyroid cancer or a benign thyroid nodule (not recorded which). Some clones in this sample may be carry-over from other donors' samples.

CDR3 DNA sequence: TGTGCCAGCACCGCCGGGACTAGCGGGACGGGGGAGCTGTTTTTT. Its translation: CASTAGTSGTGELFF. The chain employs TRBV12-3 or TRBV12-4 and TRBJ2-2; 13 positions agree with TRBD2. The CDR3 runs to 15 residues. J gave up 8 bases and V 7 bases, and 7 bases lay outside the gene matches.

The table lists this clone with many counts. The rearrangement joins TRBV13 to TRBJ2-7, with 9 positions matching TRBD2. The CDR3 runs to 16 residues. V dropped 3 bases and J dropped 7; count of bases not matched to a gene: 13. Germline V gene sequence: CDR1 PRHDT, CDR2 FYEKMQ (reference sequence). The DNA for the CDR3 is TGTGCCAGCAGCTTGAGGGGAGCTAGCGGGATCGGGGAGCAGTACTTC. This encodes CASSLRGASGIGEQYF.

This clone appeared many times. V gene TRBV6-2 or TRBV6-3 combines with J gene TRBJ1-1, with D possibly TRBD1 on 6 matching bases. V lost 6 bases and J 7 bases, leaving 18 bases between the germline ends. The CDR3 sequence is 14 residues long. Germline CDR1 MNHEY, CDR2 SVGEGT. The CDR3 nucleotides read TGTGCCAGCAGGGGGGGGGCGACGTCCGGTGAAGCTTTCTTT. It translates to CASRGGATSGEAFF.

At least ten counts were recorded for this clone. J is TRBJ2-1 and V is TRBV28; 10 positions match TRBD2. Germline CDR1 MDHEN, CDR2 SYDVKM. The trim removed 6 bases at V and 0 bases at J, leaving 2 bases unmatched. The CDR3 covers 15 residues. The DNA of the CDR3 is TGTGCCAGCAGCCGGACTAGCGGCTCCTACAATGAGCAGTTCTTC. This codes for CASSRTSGSYNEQFF.

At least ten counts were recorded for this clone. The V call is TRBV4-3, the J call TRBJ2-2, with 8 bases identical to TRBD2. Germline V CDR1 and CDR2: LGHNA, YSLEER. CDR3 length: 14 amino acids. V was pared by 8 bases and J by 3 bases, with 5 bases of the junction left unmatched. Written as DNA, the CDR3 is TGCGCCAGCGCCGCGGGACTAGACACCGGGGAGCTGTTTTTT. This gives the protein CASAAGLDTGELFF.

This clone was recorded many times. CDR3 sequence reads: CASSLPPTDTQYF. For the CDR3, the DNA is TGTGCCAGCAGCCTCCCACCCACAGATACGCAGTATTTT. This chain links TRBV11-2 with TRBJ2-3; the D is unclear. Germline-derived CDR1 and CDR2 are SGHAT and FQNNGV. Deletions cut 5 bases from V and 2 bases from J, with 8 bases between. CDR3 length: 13 residues.

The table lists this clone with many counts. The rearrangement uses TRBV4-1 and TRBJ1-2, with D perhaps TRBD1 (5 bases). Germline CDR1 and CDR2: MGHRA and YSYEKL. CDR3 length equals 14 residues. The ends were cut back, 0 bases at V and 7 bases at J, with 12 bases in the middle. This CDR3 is CASSQDVQGPGYTF. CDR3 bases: TGCGCCAGCAGCCAAGACGTCCAGGGACCTGGCTACACCTTC.

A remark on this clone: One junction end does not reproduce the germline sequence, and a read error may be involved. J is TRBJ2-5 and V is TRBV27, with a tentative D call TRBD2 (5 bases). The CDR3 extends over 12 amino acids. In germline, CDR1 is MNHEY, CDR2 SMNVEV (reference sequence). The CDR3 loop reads CASSLIGETQDF. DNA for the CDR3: TGTGCCAGCAGTTTAATCGGGGAGACCCAGGACTTC.

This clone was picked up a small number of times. The CDR3 loop is CASSHMGNTEAFF. The CDR3 DNA reads as TGTGCCAGCAGTCACATGGGGAACACTGAAGCTTTCTTT. J is TRBJ1-1 and V is TRBV6-1; D is ambiguous. V was shortened by 5 bases and J by 1 base, with 8 bases between the two germline ends. Looked up from germline, CDR1 is MNHNS and CDR2 is SASEGT. The CDR3 spans 13 residues.

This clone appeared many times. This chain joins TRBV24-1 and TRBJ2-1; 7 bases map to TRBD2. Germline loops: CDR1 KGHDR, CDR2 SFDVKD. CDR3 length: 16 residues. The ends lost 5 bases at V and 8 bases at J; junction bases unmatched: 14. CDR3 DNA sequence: TGTGCCACCAGTGCGGCGGGCGTTAGGCGGGAGCATGAGCAGTTCTTC. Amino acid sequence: CATSAAGVRREHEQFF.

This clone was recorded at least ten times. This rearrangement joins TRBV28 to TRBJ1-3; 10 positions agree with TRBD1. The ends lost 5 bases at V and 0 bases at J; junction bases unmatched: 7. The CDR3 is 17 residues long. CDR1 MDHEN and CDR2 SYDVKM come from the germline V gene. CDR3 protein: CASSLGTGAFSGNTIYF. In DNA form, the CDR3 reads TGTGCCAGCAGTCTCGGGACAGGGGCTTTCTCTGGAAACACCATATATTTT.

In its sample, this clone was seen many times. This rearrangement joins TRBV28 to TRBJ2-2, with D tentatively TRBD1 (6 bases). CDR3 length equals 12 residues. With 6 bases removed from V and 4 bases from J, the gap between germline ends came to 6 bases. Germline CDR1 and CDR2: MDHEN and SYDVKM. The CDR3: CASRDSTGELFF. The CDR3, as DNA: TGTGCCAGCAGGGACAGCACCGGGGAGCTGTTTTTT. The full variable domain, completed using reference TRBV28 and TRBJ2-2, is DVKVTQSSRYLVKRTGEKVFLECVQDMDHENMFWYRQDPGLGLRLIYFSYDVKMKEKGDIPEGYSVSREKKERFSLILESASTNQTSMYLCASRDSTGELFFGEGSRLTVL.

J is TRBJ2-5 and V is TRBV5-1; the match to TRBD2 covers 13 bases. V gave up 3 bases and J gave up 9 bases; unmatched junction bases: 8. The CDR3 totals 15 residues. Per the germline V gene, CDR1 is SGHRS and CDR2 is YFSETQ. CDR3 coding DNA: TGCGCCAGCAGCTACGGACTAGCGGGAGAGGGAGCCCAGTACTTC. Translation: CASSYGLAGEGAQYF.

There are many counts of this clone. CDR3 residues: CASSPHDRGYYTGELFF. CDR3 DNA: TGTGCCAGCAGTCCGCATGACAGGGGTTATTACACCGGGGAGCTGTTTTTT. This rearrangement joins TRBV6-1 to TRBJ2-2, with 8 bases lining up with TRBD1. Trimming removed 5 bases from V and 3 bases from J; junction bases left unmatched: 11. This CDR3 has 17 residues. Per the germline V gene, CDR1 is MNHNS and CDR2 is SASEGT.

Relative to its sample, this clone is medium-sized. This CDR3 is CASRAGTGIYNEQFF. CDR3 coding DNA: TGTGCCAGCAGAGCCGGGACAGGGATATACAATGAGCAGTTCTTC. The chain couples TRBV11-3 to TRBJ2-1, with 9 positions matching TRBD1. With V trimmed by 6 bases and J by 4 bases, 7 bases remained unmatched. Germline CDR1 SGHNT, CDR2 YENEEA. The length of the CDR3 is 15 residues.

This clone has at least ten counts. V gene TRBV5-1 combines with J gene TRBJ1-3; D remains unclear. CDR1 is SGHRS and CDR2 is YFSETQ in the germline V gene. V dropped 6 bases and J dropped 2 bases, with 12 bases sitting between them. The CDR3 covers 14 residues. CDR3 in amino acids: CASTLGGPGNTIYF. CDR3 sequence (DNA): TGCGCCAGCACATTGGGAGGGCCTGGAAACACCATATATTTT.

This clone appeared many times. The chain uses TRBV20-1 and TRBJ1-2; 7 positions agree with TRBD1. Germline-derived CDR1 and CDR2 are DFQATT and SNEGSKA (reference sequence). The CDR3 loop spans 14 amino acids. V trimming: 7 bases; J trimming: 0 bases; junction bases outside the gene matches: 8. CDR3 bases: TGCAGTGTAGAGGGGACAGCGACTAACTATGGCTACACCTTC. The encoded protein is CSVEGTATNYGYTF.

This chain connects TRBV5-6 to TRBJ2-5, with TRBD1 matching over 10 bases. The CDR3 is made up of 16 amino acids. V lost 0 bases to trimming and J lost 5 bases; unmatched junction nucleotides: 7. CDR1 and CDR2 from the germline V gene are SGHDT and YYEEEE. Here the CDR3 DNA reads TGTGCCAGCAGCTTGGCCCTGACAGGGGGCGGTGAGACCCAGTACTTC. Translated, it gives CASSLALTGGGETQYF.

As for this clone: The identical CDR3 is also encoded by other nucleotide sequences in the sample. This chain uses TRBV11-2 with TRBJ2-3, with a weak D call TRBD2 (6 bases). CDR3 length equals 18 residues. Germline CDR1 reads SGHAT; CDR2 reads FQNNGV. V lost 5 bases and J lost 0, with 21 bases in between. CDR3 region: CASSVQGGRGISTDTQYF. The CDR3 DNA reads TGTGCCAGCAGCGTGCAGGGTGGTCGGGGGATTAGCACAGATACGCAGTATTTT.

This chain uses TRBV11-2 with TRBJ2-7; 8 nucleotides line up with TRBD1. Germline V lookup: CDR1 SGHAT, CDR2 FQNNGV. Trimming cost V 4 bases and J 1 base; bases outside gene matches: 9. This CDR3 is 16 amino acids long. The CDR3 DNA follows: TGTGCCAGCAGCTCTCAAAGTTGGACAGGGTCCTACGAGCAGTACTTC. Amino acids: CASSSQSWTGSYEQYF.

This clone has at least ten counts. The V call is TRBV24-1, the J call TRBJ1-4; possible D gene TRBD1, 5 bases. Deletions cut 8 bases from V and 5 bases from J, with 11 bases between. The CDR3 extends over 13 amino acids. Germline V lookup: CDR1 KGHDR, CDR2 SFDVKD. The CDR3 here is CATTLGENEKLFF. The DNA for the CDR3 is TGTGCCACCACCCTAGGGGAAAATGAAAAACTGTTTTTT.

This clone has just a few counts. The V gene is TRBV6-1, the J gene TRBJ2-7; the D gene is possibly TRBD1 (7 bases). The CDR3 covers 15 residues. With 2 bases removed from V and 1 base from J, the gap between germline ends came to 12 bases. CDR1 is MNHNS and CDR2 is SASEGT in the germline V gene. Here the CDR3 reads CASSEPGGFSYEQYF. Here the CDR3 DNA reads TGTGCCAGCAGTGAACCAGGGGGGTTTTCCTACGAGCAGTACTTC.

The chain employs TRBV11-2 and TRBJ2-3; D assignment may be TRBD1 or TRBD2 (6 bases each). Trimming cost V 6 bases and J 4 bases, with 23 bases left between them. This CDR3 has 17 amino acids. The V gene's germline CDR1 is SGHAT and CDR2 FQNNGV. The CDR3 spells CASSRTFQGTRSDTQYF. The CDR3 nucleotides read TGTGCCAGCAGTCGAACCTTCCAGGGGACTCGGTCAGATACGCAGTATTTT. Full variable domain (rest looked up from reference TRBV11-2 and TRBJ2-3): EAGVAQSPRYKIIEKRQSVAFWCNPISGHATLYWYQQILGQGPKLLIQFQNNGVVDDSQLPKDRFSAERLKGVDSTLKIQPAKLEDSAVYLCASSRTFQGTRSDTQYFGPGTRLTVL.

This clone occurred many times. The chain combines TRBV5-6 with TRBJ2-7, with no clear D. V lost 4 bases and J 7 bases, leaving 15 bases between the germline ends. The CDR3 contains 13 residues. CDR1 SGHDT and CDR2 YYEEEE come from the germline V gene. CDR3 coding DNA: TGTGCCAGCAGCCCCCGCTTAGCAGGAGAGCAGTACTTC. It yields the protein CASSPRLAGEQYF.

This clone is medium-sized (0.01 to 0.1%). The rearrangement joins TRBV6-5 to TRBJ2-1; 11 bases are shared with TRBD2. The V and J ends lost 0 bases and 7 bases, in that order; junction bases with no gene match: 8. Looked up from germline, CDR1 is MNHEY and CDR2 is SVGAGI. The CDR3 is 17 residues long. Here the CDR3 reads CASSYSTGGLAVNEQFF. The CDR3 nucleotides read TGTGCCAGCAGTTACTCGACAGGGGGACTAGCGGTTAATGAGCAGTTCTTC.

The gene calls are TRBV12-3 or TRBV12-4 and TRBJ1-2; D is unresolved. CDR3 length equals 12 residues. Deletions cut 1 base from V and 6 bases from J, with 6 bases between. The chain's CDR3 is CASSLGLDGYTF. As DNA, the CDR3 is TGTGCCAGCAGTTTAGGCCTAGATGGCTACACCTTC.

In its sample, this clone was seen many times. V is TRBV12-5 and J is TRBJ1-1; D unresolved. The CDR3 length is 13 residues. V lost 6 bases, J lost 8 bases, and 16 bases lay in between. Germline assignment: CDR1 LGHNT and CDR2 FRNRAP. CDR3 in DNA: TGTGCTAGTGGCCCCCACGCCCGAAAAGAAGCTTTCTTT. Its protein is CASGPHARKEAFF.

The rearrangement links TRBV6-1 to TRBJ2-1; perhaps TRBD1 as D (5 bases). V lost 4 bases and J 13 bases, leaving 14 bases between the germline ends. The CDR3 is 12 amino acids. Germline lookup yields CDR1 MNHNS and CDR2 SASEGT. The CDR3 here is CASSASRVHQFF. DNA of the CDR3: TGTGCCAGCAGTGCCTCCAGGGTTCATCAGTTCTTC.

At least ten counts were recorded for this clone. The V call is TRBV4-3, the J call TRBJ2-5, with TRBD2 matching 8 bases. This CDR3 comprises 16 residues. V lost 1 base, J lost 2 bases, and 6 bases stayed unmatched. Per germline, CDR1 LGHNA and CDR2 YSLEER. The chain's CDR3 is CASSQVGRGRQETQYF. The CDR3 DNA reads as TGCGCCAGCAGCCAAGTCGGGAGGGGACGTCAAGAGACCCAGTACTTC.

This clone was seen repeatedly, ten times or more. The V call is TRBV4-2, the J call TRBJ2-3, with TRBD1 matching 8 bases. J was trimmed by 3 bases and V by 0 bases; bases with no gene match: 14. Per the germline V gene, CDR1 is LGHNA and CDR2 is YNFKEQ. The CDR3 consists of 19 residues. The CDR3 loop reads CASSQDLGTGFGSTDTQYF. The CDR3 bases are TGTGCCAGCAGCCAAGATCTTGGGACAGGCTTTGGCTCAACAGATACGCAGTATTTT.

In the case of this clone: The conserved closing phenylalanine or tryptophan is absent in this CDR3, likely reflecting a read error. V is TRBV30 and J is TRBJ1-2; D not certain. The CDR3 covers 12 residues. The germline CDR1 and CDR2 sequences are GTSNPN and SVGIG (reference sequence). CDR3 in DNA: TGTGCCTGGAGCAGAGCTAACTATGTCTACACCCTC. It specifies CAWSRANYVYTL.